These 28 T cell receptor beta chains were sequenced from one sample in a study of T-cell reconstitution after alpha-beta-depleted transplantation in children. The library targeted TCRbeta and was prepared with unique molecular identifiers. TCRdb re-called the PCR reads through MiXCR, storing one row per CDR3 protein. The sample records 60,000 to 85,000 distinct CDR3 sequences, 18% being singletons. Specimen: PBMCs, mostly from graft donor cells, collected 360 days after TCRalphabeta/CD19-depleted stem cell transplant. The receptors derive from a male patient between 2 and 10 years old who had a stem cell transplant for acute lymphoblastic leukemia, so the T cells may come from the graft donor.

CDR3 sequence reads: CSPRDSTDTQYF. The CDR3 region has the DNA TGCAGCCCCAGGGATTCCACAGATACGCAGTATTTT. This chain connects TRBV20-1 to TRBJ2-3, with D possibly TRBD1 on 5 matching bases. This CDR3 spans 12 amino acids. CDR1 DFQATT and CDR2 SNEGSKA come from the germline V gene (reference sequence).

V and J are TRBV3-1 and TRBJ2-1; 11 bases align to TRBD2. V was clipped by 4 bases and J by 3 bases; unmatched bases: 5. The CDR3 runs to 16 residues. Germline lookup yields CDR1 LGHDT and CDR2 YNNKEL (reference sequence). CDR3 DNA: TGTGCCAGCAGCCCCGGGACTAGCGGCTACTACAATGAGCAGTTCTTC. It specifies CASSPGTSGYYNEQFF.

This clonotype was detected only a few times. The chain recombines TRBV7-9 with TRBJ2-3; D not resolved. V shed 4 bases and J shed 0 bases, with 14 bases lying between them. The germline gives CDR1 SEHNR, CDR2 FQNEAQ (reference sequence). The CDR3 sequence is 16 residues long. The CDR3 DNA reads as TGTGCCAGCAGCTCGGCGCCGACAACCAGCACAGATACGCAGTATTTT. It codes for CASSSAPTTSTDTQYF.

The V gene is TRBV29-1, the J gene TRBJ2-5, with 10 positions matching TRBD2. The junction had 9 bases not matched to a gene; V was cut back by 4 bases and J by 4 bases. The germline V gene encodes CDR1 SQVTM and CDR2 ANQGSEA. The CDR3 is 15 amino acids. CDR3 residues: CSVVLSGRAGETQYF. The DNA for the CDR3 is TGCAGCGTTGTATTAAGCGGGAGGGCCGGAGAGACCCAGTACTTC. The entire variable domain, with the rest obtained from reference TRBV29-1 and TRBJ2-5, is as follows: SAVISQKPSRDICQRGTSLTIQCQVDSQVTMMFWYRQQPGQSLTLIATANQGSEATYESGFVIDKFPISRPNLTFSTLTVSNMSPEDSSIYLCSVVLSGRAGETQYFGPGTRLLVL.

This sequence joins TRBV7-2 and TRBJ2-1; D is possibly TRBD2 (5 bases). The V end was cut by 8 bases, the J end by 3 bases, with 11 bases between. CDR1 is SGHTA and CDR2 is FQGNSA in the germline V gene. The CDR3 runs 13 residues. CDR3 in DNA: TGTGCCAGCGTGGGCGGGTTCTACAATGAGCAGTTCTTC. This sequence encodes CASVGGFYNEQFF.

The rearrangement links TRBV12-3 or TRBV12-4 to TRBJ2-5; maybe TRBD1 (5 bases). This CDR3 has 15 residues. V shed 6 bases and J shed 0 bases, with 14 bases lying between them. The DNA for the CDR3 is TGTGCCAGCAGCAAACGGGCAGGGTACCAAGAGACCCAGTACTTC. It encodes CASSKRAGYQETQYF.

This clonotype was detected a few times. The CDR3 bases are TGTGCCAGCAGCCCCCTGGTTGGGACAGATACGCAGTATTTT. Translation: CASSPLVGTDTQYF. The chain carries TRBV7-9 and TRBJ2-3; D remains unclear. Germline CDR1 SEHNR, CDR2 FQNEAQ (reference sequence). This CDR3 has 14 residues. Trimming shortened V by 5 bases and J by 3 bases, and 12 bases separated the two germline ends. Together with reference TRBV7-9 and TRBJ2-3, the CDR3 gives the full variable domain: DTGVSQNPRHKITKRGQNVTFRCDPISEHNRLYWYRQTLGQGPEFLTYFQNEAQLEKSRLLSDRFSAERPKGSFSTLEIQRTEQGDSAMYLCASSPLVGTDTQYFGPGTRLTVL.

The chain carries TRBV27 and TRBJ2-2; 8 bases fit TRBD2. The ends lost 7 bases at V and 6 bases at J; junction bases unmatched: 4. Per the germline V gene, CDR1 is MNHEY and CDR2 is SMNVEV (reference sequence). The CDR3 totals 13 residues. The CDR3 region has the DNA TGTGCCAGCATAACTAGCGGAGCCGGGGAGCTGTTTTTT. It translates to CASITSGAGELFF.

In this sample, this clonotype turned up a few times. The V call is TRBV11-3, the J call TRBJ2-6; the D gene is possibly TRBD1 (6 bases). The CDR3 is 15 residues long. Germline values: CDR1 SGHNT, CDR2 YENEEA. The V and J ends lost 4 bases and 2 bases respectively, with 9 bases between them. The CDR3 is CASSYRETGANVLTF. CDR3 sequence (DNA): TGTGCCAGCAGCTACAGGGAGACTGGGGCCAACGTCCTGACTTTC.

The rearrangement links TRBV11-2 to TRBJ2-3; TRBD1 is a possible D gene (5 bases). The CDR3 covers 15 residues. Trimming shortened V by 2 bases and J by 3 bases, and 12 bases separated the two germline ends. Per the germline V gene, CDR1 is SGHAT and CDR2 is FQNNGV. The CDR3 is CASSLLQRQTDTQYF. The CDR3 DNA sequence: TGTGCCAGCAGCTTACTCCAAAGACAGACAGATACGCAGTATTTT.

This clonotype was recorded many times. J is TRBJ1-1 and V is TRBV7-8; D gene ambiguous. The CDR3 length is 14 residues. With 0 bases removed from V and 0 bases from J, the gap between germline ends came to 5 bases. Germline CDR1 and CDR2: SGHVS and FQNEAQ. The CDR3 DNA sequence: TGTGCCAGCAGCTTAGCTGGGATGAACACTGAAGCTTTCTTT. Its protein is CASSLAGMNTEAFF.

V and J are TRBV5-6 and TRBJ2-3; TRBD2 matches 7 bases. The CDR3 sequence is 15 residues long. Losses at the gene ends were 5 bases for V and 8 bases for J; bases not matched to a gene: 14. Germline loops: CDR1 SGHDT, CDR2 YYEEEE. This CDR3 is CASRRRGGPPGTQYF. The CDR3 nucleotides read TGTGCCAGCAGAAGGAGGGGAGGGCCCCCGGGTACGCAGTATTTT.

The chain uses TRBV7-9 and TRBJ2-2, with 9 bases fitting TRBD2. The CDR3 is made up of 15 amino acids. Germline lookup yields CDR1 SEHNR and CDR2 FQNEAQ (reference sequence). Trimming took 2 bases from V and 4 from J; bases not matched to a gene: 2. The CDR3 protein is CASSLLAGPTGELFF. The CDR3 bases are TGTGCCAGCAGCTTACTAGCGGGACCCACCGGGGAGCTGTTTTTT.

The chain is built from TRBV20-1 and TRBJ2-1, with D unclear. Trimming stripped 4 bases from V and 9 bases from J, with 19 bases between. This CDR3 comprises 14 residues. Germline values: CDR1 DFQATT, CDR2 SNEGSKA (reference sequence). CDR3 loop: CSATRLEGLAEQFF. As DNA, the CDR3 is TGCAGTGCTACCCGACTGGAAGGTTTGGCTGAGCAGTTCTTC.

The V gene is TRBV20-1, the J gene TRBJ1-6; D possibly corresponds to TRBD1 (5 bases). The germline V gene encodes CDR1 DFQATT and CDR2 SNEGSKA (reference sequence). The CDR3 has 14 amino acids. V dropped 0 bases and J dropped 4 bases, with 7 bases sitting between them. The CDR3 sequence is CSARETVYNSPLHF. The CDR3 DNA reads as TGCAGTGCTAGAGAGACAGTTTATAATTCACCCCTCCACTTT.

This clonotype has more than one count but fewer than ten. The chain couples TRBV6-1 to TRBJ2-2; the D is unclear. The V gene's germline CDR1 is MNHNS and CDR2 SASEGT. Trimming shortened V by 6 bases and J by 4 bases, and 12 bases separated the two germline ends. The CDR3 spans 14 residues. The CDR3 loop is CASRQYSFTGELFF. The CDR3 bases are TGTGCCAGCAGGCAGTACAGTTTCACCGGGGAGCTGTTTTTT.

This chain joins TRBV7-9 and TRBJ2-7; no definite D call. Germline CDR1 is SEHNR and CDR2 is FQNEAQ (reference sequence). This CDR3 contains 13 residues. The germline V and J ends were trimmed by 0 bases and 3 bases, with 6 bases remaining between them. The CDR3 loop is CASSLAPHYEQYF. CDR3 nucleotide sequence: TGTGCCAGCAGCTTAGCGCCGCACTACGAGCAGTACTTC.

This chain links TRBV4-2 with TRBJ2-1; 7 bases map to TRBD2. Germline CDR1 reads LGHNA; CDR2 reads YNFKEQ. The J segment lost 5 bases and the V segment lost 4 bases, leaving 5 bases of the junction unmatched. This CDR3 comprises 14 residues. CDR3 nucleotides: TGTGCCAGCAGCCCCCGGGACTACAACAATGAGCAGTTCTTC. Translating it yields CASSPRDYNNEQFF.

A few counts support this clonotype. The rearrangement joins TRBV20-1 to TRBJ2-7; 12 bases are a match to TRBD2. The germline V gene has CDR1 DFQATT and CDR2 SNEGSKA (reference sequence). Unmatched junction bases numbered 9, after V lost 6 bases and J lost 6 bases. CDR3 length: 14 residues. CDR3 DNA sequence: TGCAGTGCCATAGGACTAGCGGGAAGTTTCGAGCAGTACTTC. It yields the protein CSAIGLAGSFEQYF.

The chain employs TRBV6-5 and TRBJ2-2; 11 nucleotides agree with TRBD2. Germline CDR1 MNHEY, CDR2 SVGAGI. The CDR3 loop spans 18 amino acids. The junction had 8 bases not matched to a gene; V was cut back by 4 bases and J by 1 base. The CDR3 region is CASSSILAGGRNTGELFF. The CDR3 DNA reads as TGTGCCAGCAGTTCCATTTTAGCGGGAGGGCGGAACACCGGGGAGCTGTTTTTT.

This clonotype was counted at least ten times. This chain connects TRBV3-1 to TRBJ2-2; 9 bases agree with TRBD2. Germline V CDR1 and CDR2: LGHDT, YNNKEL (reference sequence). The CDR3 totals 17 residues. Losses at the gene ends were 4 bases for V and 4 bases for J; bases not matched to a gene: 10. CDR3 loop: CASSRRLAEISTGELFF. DNA of the CDR3: TGTGCCAGCAGCCGACGACTAGCGGAAATTAGCACCGGGGAGCTGTTTTTT.

The chain uses TRBV10-3 and TRBJ2-3; the D is unclear. The CDR3 runs to 13 residues. Between the trimmed V and J ends, which lost 4 bases and 2 bases, there was a span of 7 bases. The germline gives CDR1 ENHRY, CDR2 SYGVKD. CDR3 DNA: TGTGCCATCAGTGCGGCCCCCACAGATACGCAGTATTTT. The encoded protein is CAISAAPTDTQYF.

This clonotype was recorded a few times. V gene TRBV6-4 combines with J gene TRBJ2-1, with 8 bases matching TRBD2. CDR3 length equals 13 residues. The V gene end was trimmed by 7 bases and the J gene end by 7 bases; junction bases not matched to a gene: 6. CDR1 is MRHNA, CDR2 SNTAGT, per germline. CDR3 sequence reads: CASMGLGANEQFF. CDR3 nucleotide sequence: TGTGCCAGCATGGGACTAGGGGCGAATGAGCAGTTCTTC.

The chain recombines TRBV9 with TRBJ2-7; TRBD2 might be the D (5 bases). V lost 4 bases to trimming and J lost 5 bases, with 16 bases between them. Germline V gene sequence: CDR1 SGDLS, CDR2 YYNGEE. This CDR3 region has 14 residues. This CDR3 reads CASSPRTGLNEQYF. Written as DNA, the CDR3 is TGTGCCAGCAGCCCTCGGACTGGGTTGAACGAGCAGTACTTC.

The chain recombines TRBV5-5 with TRBJ2-7; D uncertain. CDR1 SGHKS and CDR2 YYEKEE come from the germline V gene (reference sequence). Trimming cost V 4 bases and J 0 bases, with 14 bases left between them. The CDR3 has 15 residues. CDR3 loop: CASSPIRRSSYEQYF. The CDR3 coding sequence is TGTGCCAGCAGCCCCATAAGACGTAGCTCCTACGAGCAGTACTTC.

This clonotype has just one count. One end of the junction varies from germline; a read error may be responsible. This chain uses TRBV20-1 with TRBJ2-3; TRBD1 matches 9 bases. The CDR3 consists of 15 residues. CDR1 and CDR2 (germline): DFQATT, SNEGSKA (reference sequence). The DNA of the CDR3 is TGCAATGCTAGATCCGACAGGGGGGCCACAGATACGCAGTATTTT. Its translation is CNARSDRGATDTQYF.

This clonotype was seen more than once but under ten times. This sequence joins TRBV5-1 and TRBJ1-2; no firm D call. CDR1 SGHRS and CDR2 YFSETQ come from the germline V gene. V lost 0 bases and J 12 bases, leaving 15 bases between the germline ends. This CDR3 comprises 13 residues. The CDR3 coding sequence is TGCGCCAGCAGCTTGGGCCCCGATCTCCGAAACACCTTC. Amino acids: CASSLGPDLRNTF.

This clonotype came up a few times. The V and J genes are TRBV12-3 or TRBV12-4 and TRBJ1-1; D is perhaps TRBD1 (5 bases). Trimming stripped 2 bases from V and 7 bases from J, with 14 bases between. The CDR3 has 14 residues. This chain's CDR3 is CASSLWGEVGEAFF. The CDR3 DNA reads as TGTGCCAGCAGTTTATGGGGGGAAGTCGGTGAAGCTTTCTTT.